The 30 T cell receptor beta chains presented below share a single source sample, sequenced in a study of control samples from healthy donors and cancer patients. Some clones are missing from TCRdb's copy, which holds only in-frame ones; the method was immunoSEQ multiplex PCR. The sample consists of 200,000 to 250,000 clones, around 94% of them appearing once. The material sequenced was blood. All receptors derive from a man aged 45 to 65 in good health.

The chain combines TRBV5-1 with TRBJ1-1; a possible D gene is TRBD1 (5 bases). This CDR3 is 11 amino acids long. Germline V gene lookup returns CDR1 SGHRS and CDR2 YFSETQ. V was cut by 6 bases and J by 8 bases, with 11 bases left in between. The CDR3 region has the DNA TGCGCCAGCATCGAGTGGGGGGAAGCTTTCTTT. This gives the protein CASIEWGEAFF.

The CDR3 here is CASSRDRANYGYTF. The CDR3 DNA reads TGTGCCAGCAGCCGGGACAGAGCTAACTATGGCTACACCTTC. This chain connects TRBV28 to TRBJ1-2, with 7 bases fitting TRBD1. Germline CDR1 MDHEN, CDR2 SYDVKM. V dropped 6 bases and J dropped 0; count of bases not matched to a gene: 4. The CDR3 totals 14 residues.

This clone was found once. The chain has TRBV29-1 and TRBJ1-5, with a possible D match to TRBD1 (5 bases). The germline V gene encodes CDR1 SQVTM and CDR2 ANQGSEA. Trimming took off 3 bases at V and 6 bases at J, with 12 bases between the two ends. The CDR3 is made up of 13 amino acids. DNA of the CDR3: TGCAGCGTTGATCAGGGATCGGGTCAGCCCCAGCATTTT. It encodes CSVDQGSGQPQHF.

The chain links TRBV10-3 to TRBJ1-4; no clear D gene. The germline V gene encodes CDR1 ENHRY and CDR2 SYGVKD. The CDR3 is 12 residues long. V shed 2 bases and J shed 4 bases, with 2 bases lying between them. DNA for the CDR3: TGTGCCATCAGTGAGGGTAATGAAAAACTGTTTTTT. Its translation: CAISEGNEKLFF.

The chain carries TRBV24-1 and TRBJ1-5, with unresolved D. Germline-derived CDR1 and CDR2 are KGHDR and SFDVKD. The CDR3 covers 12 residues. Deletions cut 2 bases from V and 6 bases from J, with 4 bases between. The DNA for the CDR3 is TGTGCCACCAGTGATTATGGTCAGCCCCAGCATTTT. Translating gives CATSDYGQPQHF.

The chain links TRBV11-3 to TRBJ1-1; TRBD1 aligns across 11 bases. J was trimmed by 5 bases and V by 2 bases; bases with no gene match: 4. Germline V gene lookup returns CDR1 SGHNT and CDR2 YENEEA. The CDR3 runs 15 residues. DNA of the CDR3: TGTGCCAGCAGCTTATCGGGGACAGGGGGGACTGAAGCTTTCTTT. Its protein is CASSLSGTGGTEAFF.

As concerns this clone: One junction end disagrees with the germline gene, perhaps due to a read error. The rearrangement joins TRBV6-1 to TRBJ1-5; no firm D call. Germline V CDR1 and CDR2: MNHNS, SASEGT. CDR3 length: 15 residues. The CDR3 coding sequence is TGTGCCAGCAGGGAAGGCCGATATAGCAATCAGCCCCAGCATTTT. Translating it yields CASREGRYSNQPQHF.

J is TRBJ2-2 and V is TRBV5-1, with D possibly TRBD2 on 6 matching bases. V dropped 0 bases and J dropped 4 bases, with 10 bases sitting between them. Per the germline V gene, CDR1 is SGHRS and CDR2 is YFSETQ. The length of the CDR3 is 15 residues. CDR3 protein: CASSLVGGITGELFF. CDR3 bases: TGCGCCAGCAGCTTGGTGGGGGGTATCACCGGGGAGCTGTTTTTT. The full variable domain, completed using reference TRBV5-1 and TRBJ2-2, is KAGVTQTPRYLIKTRGQQVTLSCSPISGHRSVSWYQQTPGQGLQFLFEYFSETQRNKGNFPGRFSGRQFSNSRSEMNVSTLELGDSALYLCASSLVGGITGELFFGEGSRLTVL.

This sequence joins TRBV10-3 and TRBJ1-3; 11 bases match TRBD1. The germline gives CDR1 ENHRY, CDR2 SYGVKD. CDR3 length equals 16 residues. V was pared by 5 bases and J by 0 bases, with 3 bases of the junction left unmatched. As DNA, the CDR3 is TGTGCCATCAGTCGGGACAGGGGGATCTCTGGAAACACCATATATTTT. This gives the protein CAISRDRGISGNTIYF.

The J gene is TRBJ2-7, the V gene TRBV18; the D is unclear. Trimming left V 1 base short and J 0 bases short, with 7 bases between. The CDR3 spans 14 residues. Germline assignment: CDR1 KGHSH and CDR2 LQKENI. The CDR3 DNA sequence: TGTGCCAGCTCACCACAAGGAAACTCCTACGAGCAGTACGTC. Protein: CASSPQGNSYEQYV.

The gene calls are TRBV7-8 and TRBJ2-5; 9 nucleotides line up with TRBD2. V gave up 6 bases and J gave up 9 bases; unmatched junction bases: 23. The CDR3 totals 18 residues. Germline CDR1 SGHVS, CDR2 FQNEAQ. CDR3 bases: TGTGCCAGCAGGATACCTCGTGGGGCTAGCGGGGTGTCAGGGGCCCAGTACTTC. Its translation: CASRIPRGASGVSGAQYF.

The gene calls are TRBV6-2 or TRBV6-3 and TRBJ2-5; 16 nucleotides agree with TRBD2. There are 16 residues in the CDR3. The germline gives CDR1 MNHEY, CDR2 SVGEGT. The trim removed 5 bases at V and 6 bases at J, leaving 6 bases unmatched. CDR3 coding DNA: TGTGCCAGCAGTGCAGGGACTAGCGGGGGGGGAAAGACCCAGTACTTC. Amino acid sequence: CASSAGTSGGGKTQYF.

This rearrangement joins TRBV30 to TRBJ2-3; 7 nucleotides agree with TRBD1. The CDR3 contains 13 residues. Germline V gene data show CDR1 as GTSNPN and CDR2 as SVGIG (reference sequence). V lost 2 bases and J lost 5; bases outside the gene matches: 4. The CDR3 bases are TGTGCCTGGAGTAGGACAGGAGGAGATACGCAGTATTTT. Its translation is CAWSRTGGDTQYF.

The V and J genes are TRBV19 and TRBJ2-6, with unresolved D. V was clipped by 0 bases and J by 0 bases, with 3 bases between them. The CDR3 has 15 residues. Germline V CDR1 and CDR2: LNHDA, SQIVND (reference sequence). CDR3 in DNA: TGTGCCAGTAGTATAGACACCTCTGGGGCCAACGTCCTGACTTTC. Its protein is CASSIDTSGANVLTF.

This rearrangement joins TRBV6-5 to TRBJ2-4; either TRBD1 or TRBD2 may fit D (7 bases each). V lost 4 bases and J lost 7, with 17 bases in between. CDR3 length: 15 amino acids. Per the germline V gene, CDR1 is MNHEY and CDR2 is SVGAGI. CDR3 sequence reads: CASSSGGGDRNIQYF. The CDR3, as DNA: TGTGCCAGCAGTTCAGGGGGGGGCGACAGGAACATTCAGTACTTC.

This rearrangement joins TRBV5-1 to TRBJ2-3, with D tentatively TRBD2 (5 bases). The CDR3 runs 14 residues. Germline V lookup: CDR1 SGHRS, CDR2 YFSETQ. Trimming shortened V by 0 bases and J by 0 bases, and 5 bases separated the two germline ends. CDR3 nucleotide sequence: TGCGCCAGCAGCTTGGGGAGGAGCACAGATACGCAGTATTTT. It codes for CASSLGRSTDTQYF.

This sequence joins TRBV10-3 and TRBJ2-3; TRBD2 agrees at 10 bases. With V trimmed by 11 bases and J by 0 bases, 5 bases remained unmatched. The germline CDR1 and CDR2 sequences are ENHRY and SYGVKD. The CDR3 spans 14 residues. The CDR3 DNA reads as TGTGCCGCCGGACTAGCGGACAGCACAGATACGCAGTATTTT. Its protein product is CAAGLADSTDTQYF.

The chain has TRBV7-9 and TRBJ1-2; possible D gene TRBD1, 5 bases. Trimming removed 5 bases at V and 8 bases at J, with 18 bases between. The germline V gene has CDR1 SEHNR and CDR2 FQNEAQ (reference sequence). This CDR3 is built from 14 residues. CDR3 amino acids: CASSHPAGGGGYTF. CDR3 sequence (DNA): TGTGCCAGCAGCCACCCGGCGGGGGGTGGCGGCTACACCTTC. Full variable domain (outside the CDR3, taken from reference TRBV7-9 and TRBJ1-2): DTGVSQNPRHKITKRGQNVTFRCDPISEHNRLYWYRQTLGQGPEFLTYFQNEAQLEKSRLLSDRFSAERPKGSFSTLEIQRTEQGDSAMYLCASSHPAGGGGYTFGSGTRLTVV.

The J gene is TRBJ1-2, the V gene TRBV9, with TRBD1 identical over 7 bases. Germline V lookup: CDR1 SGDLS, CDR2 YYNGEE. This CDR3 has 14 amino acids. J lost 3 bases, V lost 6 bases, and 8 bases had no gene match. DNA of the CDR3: TGTGCCAGCAACAGACAGGGTGACGACTATGGCTACACCTTC. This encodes CASNRQGDDYGYTF.

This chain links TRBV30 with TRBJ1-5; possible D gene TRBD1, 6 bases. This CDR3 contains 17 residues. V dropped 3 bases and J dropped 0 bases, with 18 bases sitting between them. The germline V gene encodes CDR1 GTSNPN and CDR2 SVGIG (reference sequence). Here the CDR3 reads CAWSPYKQGYSNQPQHF. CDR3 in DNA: TGTGCCTGGAGCCCGTATAAACAGGGATATAGCAATCAGCCCCAGCATTTT.

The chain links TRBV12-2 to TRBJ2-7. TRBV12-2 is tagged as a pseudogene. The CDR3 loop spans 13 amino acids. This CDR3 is CASRSDVSYEQYF. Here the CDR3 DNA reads TGTGCAAGTCGCTCGGACGTCTCCTACGAGCAGTACTTC.

The CDR3: CASSKTGLGYTF. DNA for the CDR3: TGTGCCAGCAGCAAAACAGGGTTGGGCTACACCTTC. The chain has TRBV28 and TRBJ1-2, with a possible D match to TRBD1 (6 bases). Trimming removed 6 bases from V and 8 bases from J, with 13 bases in between. The CDR3 length is 12 residues. Germline CDR1 reads MDHEN; CDR2 reads SYDVKM.

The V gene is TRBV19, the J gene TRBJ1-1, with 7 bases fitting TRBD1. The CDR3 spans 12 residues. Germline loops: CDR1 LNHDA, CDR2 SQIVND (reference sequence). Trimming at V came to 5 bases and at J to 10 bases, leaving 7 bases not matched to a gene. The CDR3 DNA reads TGTGCCAGTAGTTTTTCGAGGGGGCGAGCTTTCTTT. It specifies CASSFSRGRAFF.

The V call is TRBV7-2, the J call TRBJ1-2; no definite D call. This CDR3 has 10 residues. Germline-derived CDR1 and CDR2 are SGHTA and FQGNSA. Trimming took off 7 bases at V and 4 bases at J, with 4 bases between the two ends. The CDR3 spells CASKAYGYTF. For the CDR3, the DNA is TGTGCCAGCAAAGCCTATGGCTACACCTTC. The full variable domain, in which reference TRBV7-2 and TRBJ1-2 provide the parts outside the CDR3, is GAGVSQSPSNKVTEKGKDVELRCDPISGHTALYWYRQSLGQGLEFLIYFQGNSAPDKSGLPSDRFSAERTGGSVSTLTIQRTQQEDSAVYLCASKAYGYTFGSGTRLTVV.

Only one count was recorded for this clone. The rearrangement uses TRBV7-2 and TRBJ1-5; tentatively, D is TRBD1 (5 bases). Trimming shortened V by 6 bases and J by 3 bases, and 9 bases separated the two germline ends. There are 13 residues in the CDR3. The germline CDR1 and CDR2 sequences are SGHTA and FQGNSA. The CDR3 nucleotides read TGTGCCAGCAGAGGGGAGATCAATCAGCCCCAGCATTTT. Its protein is CASRGEINQPQHF.

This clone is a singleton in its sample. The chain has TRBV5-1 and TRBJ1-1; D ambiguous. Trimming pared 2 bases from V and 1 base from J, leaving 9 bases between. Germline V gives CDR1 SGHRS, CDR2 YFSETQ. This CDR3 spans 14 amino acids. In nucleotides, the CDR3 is TGCGCCAGCAGCTTAGGGATTTCGAACACTGAAGCTTTCTTT. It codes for CASSLGISNTEAFF.

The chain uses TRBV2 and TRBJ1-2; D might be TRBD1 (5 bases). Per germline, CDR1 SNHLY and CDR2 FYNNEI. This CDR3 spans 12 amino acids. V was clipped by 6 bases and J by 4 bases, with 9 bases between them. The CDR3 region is CASSVGAYGYTF. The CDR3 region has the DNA TGTGCCAGCAGCGTCGGGGCCTATGGCTACACCTTC.

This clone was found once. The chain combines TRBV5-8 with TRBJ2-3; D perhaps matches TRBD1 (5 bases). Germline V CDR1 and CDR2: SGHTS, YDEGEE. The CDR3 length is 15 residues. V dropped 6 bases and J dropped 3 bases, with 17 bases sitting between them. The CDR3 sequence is CASTPQGLRTDTQYF. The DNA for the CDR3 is TGTGCCAGCACCCCGCAGGGTTTGAGGACAGATACGCAGTATTTT.

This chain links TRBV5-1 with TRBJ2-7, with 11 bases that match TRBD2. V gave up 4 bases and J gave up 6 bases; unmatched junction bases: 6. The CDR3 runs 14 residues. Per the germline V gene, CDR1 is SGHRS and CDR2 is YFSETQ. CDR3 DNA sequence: TGCGCCAGCAGCGAGCCCGGGACTAGCGGCGAGCAGTACTTC. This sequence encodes CASSEPGTSGEQYF.

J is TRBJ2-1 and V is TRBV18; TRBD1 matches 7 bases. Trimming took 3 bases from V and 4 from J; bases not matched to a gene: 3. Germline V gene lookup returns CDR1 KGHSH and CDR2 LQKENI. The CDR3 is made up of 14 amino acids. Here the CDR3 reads CASSPRDRYNEQFF. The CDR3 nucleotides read TGTGCCAGCTCACCTCGGGACAGATACAATGAGCAGTTCTTC.